This T cell receptor beta chain was captured in a study of beta chain features in type 1 diabetes. General study points: PCR may have favored shorter templates equally in patients and controls.

As regards this clone: Its specificity is not known.

Every isolated RNA sample was fully reverse transcribed, so sequencing captured expressed TCRB transcripts. Profiling relied on immunoSEQ multiplex PCR, and the TCRdb table lists in-frame clones only, not all of them. This sample has about 620,000 clones, with around 16% found just once. The germline V gene encodes CDR1 MNHEY and CDR2 SMNVEV (reference sequence). V was trimmed by 2 bases and J by 4 bases, leaving 14 bases between them. The CDR3 consists of 15 residues. Material for sequencing was naive CD4+ T cells from blood. This chain joins TRBV27 and TRBJ1-1, with D possibly TRBD1 on 6 matching bases. This receptor was taken from a young man in good health. DNA of the CDR3: TGTGCCAGCAGTTTAAAGGGGACACTGGGCACTGAAGCTTTCTTT. Its translation is CASSLKGTLGTEAFF.